This TCR beta chain was sequenced during a study of cytomegalovirus exposure and HLA in healthy donors. With 60 Vbeta and 13 Jbeta primers, the PCR was carried out. The table came from immunoSEQ multiplex PCR; TCRdb's copy has only in-frame clones and leaves some out. The sample lists 99,000 or so clones; more than 65% were seen once. The CDR3 length is 16 residues. V gave up 5 bases and J gave up 4 bases; unmatched junction bases: 12. Germline V CDR1 and CDR2: SGHVS, FQNEAQ. These donors counted as nominally healthy when sampled, but unrecorded immune exposures were likely. On this clone itself: Its antigen is still unknown.

General study points: In vitro assays verified that a few CMV-associated chains recognized CMV antigens specifically.

The chain combines TRBV7-8 with TRBJ2-7; TRBD2 matches 9 bases. The source material was PBMCs. The origin of this receptor is a man aged 40-49 years in good health and CMV-seropositive. The CDR3 loop is CASSPRPETSGYEQYF. Here the CDR3 DNA reads TGTGCCAGCAGCCCCCGTCCTGAGACTAGCGGTTACGAGCAGTACTTC.